This T cell receptor (beta chain) was identified in a study of cytomegalovirus exposure and HLA in healthy donors. The PCR employed 60 Vbeta primers together with 13 Jbeta primers. TCRdb's table, derived via immunoSEQ multiplex PCR, lists solely in-frame clones and lacks some. The table includes more than 110,000 clones, around 77% detected once. Trimming at V came to 3 bases and at J to 5 bases, leaving 6 bases not matched to a gene. CDR1 and CDR2 (germline): MNHNY, SVGAGI (reference sequence). There are 15 residues in the CDR3. General observations from the study: One cluster of highly shared sequence variants probably arose as a sequencing artifact.

This clone was seen a handful of times. Antigen: not known. The chain recombines TRBV6-6 with TRBJ1-4, with 7 bases identical to TRBD1. Sequenced material: PBMCs. This TCR was recovered from a woman aged 45-65 years in good health and CMV-seronegative. The CDR3 region is CASSYTTGTNEKLFF. CDR3 DNA sequence: TGTGCCAGCAGTTATACGACAGGGACAAATGAAAAACTGTTTTTT.